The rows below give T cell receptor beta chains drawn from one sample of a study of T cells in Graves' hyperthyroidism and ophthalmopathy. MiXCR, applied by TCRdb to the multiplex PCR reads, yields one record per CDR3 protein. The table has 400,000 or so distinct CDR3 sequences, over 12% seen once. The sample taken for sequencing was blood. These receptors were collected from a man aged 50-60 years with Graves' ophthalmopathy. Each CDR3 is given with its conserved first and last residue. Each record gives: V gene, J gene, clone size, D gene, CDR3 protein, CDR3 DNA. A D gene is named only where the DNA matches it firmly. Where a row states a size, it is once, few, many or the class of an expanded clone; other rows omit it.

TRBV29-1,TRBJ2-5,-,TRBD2,CSVELGGAGLATPETQYF,TGCAGCGTTGAACTCGGAGGGGCGGGACTAGCAACACCCGAGACCCAGTACTTC
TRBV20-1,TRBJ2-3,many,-,CSADQGYTQYF,TGCAGTGCAGATCAGGGGTATACGCAGTATTTT
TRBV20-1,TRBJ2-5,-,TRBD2,CSASTSGRGGTQYF,TGCAGTGCTAGTACTAGCGGGAGGGGAGGGACCCAGTACTTC
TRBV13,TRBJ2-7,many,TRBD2,CASSPRPPLAGAYEQYF,TGTGCCAGCAGCCCTCGACCGCCACTAGCGGGAGCCTACGAGCAGTACTTC
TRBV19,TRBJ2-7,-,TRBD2,CASSAGTTTYEQYF,TGTGCCAGTAGTGCCGGGACTACAACCTACGAGCAGTACTTC
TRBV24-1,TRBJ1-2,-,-,CATAGQRNGYTF,TGTGCCACAGCCGGACAGAGAAATGGCTACACCTTC
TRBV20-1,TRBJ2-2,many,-,CSARLAPGHLRPGELFF,TGCAGTGCTAGGCTGGCCCCCGGGCACCTCAGACCCGGGGAGCTGTTTTTT
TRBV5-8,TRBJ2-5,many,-,CASSLVQDETQYF,TGTGCCAGCAGCTTAGTACAGGACGAGACCCAGTACTTC
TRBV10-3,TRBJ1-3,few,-,CAISDKGNTIYF,TGTGCCATCAGTGATAAAGGAAACACCATATATTTT
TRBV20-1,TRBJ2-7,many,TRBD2,CSARDAAGGRHEQYF,TGCAGTGCTAGAGACGCGGCGGGAGGGCGCCACGAGCAGTACTTC
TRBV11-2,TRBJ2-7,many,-,CASSLVKTYEQYF,TGTGCCAGCAGCTTAGTTAAGACCTACGAGCAGTACTTC
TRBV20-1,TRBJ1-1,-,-,CSARRGSLNTEAFF,TGCAGTGCTAGGAGAGGTAGTCTGAACACTGAAGCTTTCTTT
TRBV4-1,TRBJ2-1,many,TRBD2,CASSQDRSSGGHNEQFF,TGCGCCAGCAGCCAAGATCGATCTAGCGGGGGACATAATGAGCAGTTCTTC
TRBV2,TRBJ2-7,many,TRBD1,CASSDFGTGGYEQYF,TGTGCCAGCAGTGATTTCGGGACAGGGGGCTACGAGCAGTACTTC
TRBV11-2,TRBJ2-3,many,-,CASSFERPGAGDTQYF,TGTGCCAGCAGTTTTGAACGCCCCGGGGCCGGGGATACGCAGTATTTT
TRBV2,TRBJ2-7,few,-,CASSARIGSYEQYF,TGTGCCAGCAGTGCTCGTATCGGCTCCTACGAGCAGTACTTC
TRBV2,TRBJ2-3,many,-,CARSGTANTDTQYF,TGTGCCAGATCCGGGACTGCAAACACAGATACGCAGTATTTT
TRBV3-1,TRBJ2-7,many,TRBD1,CASSQFRGYEQYF,TGTGCCAGCAGCCAATTCAGGGGGTACGAGCAGTACTTC
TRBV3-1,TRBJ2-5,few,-,CASSQVGSEEETQYF,TGTGCCAGCAGCCAAGTAGGTAGCGAAGAAGAGACCCAGTACTTC
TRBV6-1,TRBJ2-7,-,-,CASSERRGSGLYEQYF,TGTGCCAGCAGTGAACGTCGCGGGTCGGGTTTATACGAGCAGTACTTC
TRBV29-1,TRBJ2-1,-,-,CSVVAFQVANNEQFF,TGCAGCGTTGTAGCGTTTCAGGTTGCCAACAATGAGCAGTTCTTC
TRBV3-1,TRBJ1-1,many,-,CASSQGDPDTEAFF,TGTGCCAGCAGCCAAGGGGATCCTGACACTGAAGCTTTCTTT
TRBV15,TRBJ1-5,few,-,CATSRDSGRDQPQHF,TGTGCCACCAGCAGAGATTCAGGGAGGGATCAGCCCCAGCATTTT
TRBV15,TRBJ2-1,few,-,CATSARDPSYNEQFF,TGTGCCACCAGCGCGCGGGATCCTTCCTACAATGAGCAGTTCTTC
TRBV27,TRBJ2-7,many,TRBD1,CASSTLETGTNEQYF,TGTGCCAGCAGTACCCTGGAGACAGGGACGAACGAGCAGTACTTC
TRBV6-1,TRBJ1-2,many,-,CATWGDRYTF,TGTGCCACCTGGGGAGATCGCTACACCTTC
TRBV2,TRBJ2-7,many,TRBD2,CASRQTSGNIHEQYF,TGTGCCAGCAGGCAAACTAGCGGGAACATCCACGAGCAGTACTTC
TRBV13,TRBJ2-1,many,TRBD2,CASSPAAGGVYNEQFF,TGTGCCAGCAGCCCAGCGGCGGGAGGGGTCTACAATGAGCAGTTCTTC
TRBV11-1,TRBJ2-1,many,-,CASSKGLEAYNEQFF,TGTGCCAGCAGCAAGGGACTGGAGGCCTACAATGAGCAGTTCTTC
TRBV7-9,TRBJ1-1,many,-,CASSSGPTNTEAFF,TGTGCCAGCAGCTCGGGACCGACGAACACTGAAGCTTTCTTT
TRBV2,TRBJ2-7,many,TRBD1,CASSARDRGTYEQYF,TGTGCCAGCAGTGCCAGGGACAGGGGAACCTACGAGCAGTACTTC
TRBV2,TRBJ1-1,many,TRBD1,CASSETGEAFF,TGTGCCAGCAGTGAGACAGGGGAAGCTTTCTTT
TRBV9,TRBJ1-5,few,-,CASSVDAEVVPQHF,TGTGCCAGCAGCGTAGATGCAGAGGTGGTGCCCCAGCATTTT
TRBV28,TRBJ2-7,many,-,CASSRPSVSYEQYF,TGTGCCAGCAGTCGACCCAGTGTTTCCTACGAGCAGTACTTC
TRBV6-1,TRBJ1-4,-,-,CAVRTEAHNEKLFF,TGTGCCGTCCGTACAGAGGCGCATAATGAAAAACTGTTTTTT
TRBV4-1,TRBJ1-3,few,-,CASSQDPSPNAGNTIYF,TGCGCCAGCAGCCAAGATCCGAGTCCAAATGCCGGAAACACCATATATTTT
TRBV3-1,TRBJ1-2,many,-,CASSQGNRAYGYTF,TGTGCCAGCAGCCAAGGTAACAGGGCCTATGGCTACACCTTC
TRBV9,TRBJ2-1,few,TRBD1,CASSVTTGGYNEQFF,TGTGCCAGCAGCGTAACTACAGGGGGGTACAATGAGCAGTTCTTC
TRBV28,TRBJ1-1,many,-,CASSFMNTEAFF,TGTGCCAGCAGTTTCATGAACACTGAAGCTTTCTTT
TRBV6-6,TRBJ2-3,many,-,CASSYFGSATDTQYF,TGTGCCAGCAGTTACTTCGGGAGTGCAACAGATACGCAGTATTTT
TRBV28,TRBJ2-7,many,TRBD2,CASRGTRGYEQYF,TGTGCCAGCAGGGGGACTAGGGGCTACGAGCAGTACTTC
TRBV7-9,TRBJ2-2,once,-,CASSSPSATGELFF,TGTGCCAGCAGCTCACCCTCAGCCACCGGGGAGCTGTTTTTT
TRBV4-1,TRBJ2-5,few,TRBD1,CASSQGLGTGSETQYF,TGCGCCAGCAGCCAAGGTCTCGGGACAGGGTCCGAGACCCAGTACTTC
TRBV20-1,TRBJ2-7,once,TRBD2,CSARDYRLAGGYEQYF,TGCAGTGCTAGAGATTATAGGCTAGCGGGAGGCTACGAGCAGTACTTC
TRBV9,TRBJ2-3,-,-,CASSPGTTDTDTQYF,TGTGCCAGCAGCCCAGGGACCACGGACACAGATACGCAGTATTTT
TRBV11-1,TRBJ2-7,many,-,CASSFGGERYEQYF,TGTGCCAGCAGCTTTGGAGGGGAGCGGTACGAGCAGTACTTC
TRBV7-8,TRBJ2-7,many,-,CASSFQHRALAYEQYF,TGTGCCAGCAGCTTTCAACACAGGGCTTTGGCCTACGAGCAGTACTTC
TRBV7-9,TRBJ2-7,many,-,CASSGQAQSSRKQYF,TGTGCCAGCAGCGGTCAGGCACAAAGTAGTAGGAAGCAGTACTTC
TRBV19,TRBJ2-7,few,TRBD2,CASRGRDTYEQYF,TGTGCCAGTCGCGGGAGGGATACCTACGAGCAGTACTTC
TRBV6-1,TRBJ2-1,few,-,CASTDVGWQFF,TGTGCCAGCACGGATGTAGGGTGGCAGTTCTTC
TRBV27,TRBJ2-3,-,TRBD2,CASSSNPGLAIGDTQYF,TGTGCCAGCAGTTCAAACCCGGGACTAGCGATTGGTGATACGCAGTATTTT
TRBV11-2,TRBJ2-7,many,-,CASSGIRRRGLNEQYF,TGTGCCAGCAGCGGCATTAGGAGGAGGGGCTTGAACGAGCAGTACTTC
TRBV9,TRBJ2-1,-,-,CASSVEGRNPYEQFF,TGTGCCAGCAGCGTAGAAGGTAGGAACCCCTACGAGCAGTTCTTC